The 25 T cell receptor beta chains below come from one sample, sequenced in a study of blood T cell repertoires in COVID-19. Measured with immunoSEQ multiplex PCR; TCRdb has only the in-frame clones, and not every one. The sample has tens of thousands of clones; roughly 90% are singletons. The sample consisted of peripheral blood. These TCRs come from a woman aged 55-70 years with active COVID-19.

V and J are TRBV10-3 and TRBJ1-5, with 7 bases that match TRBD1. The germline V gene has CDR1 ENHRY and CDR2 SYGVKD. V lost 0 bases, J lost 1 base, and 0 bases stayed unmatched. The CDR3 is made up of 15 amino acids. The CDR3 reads CAISESTGSNQPQHF. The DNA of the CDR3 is TGTGCCATCAGTGAGTCGACAGGGAGCAATCAGCCCCAGCATTTT.

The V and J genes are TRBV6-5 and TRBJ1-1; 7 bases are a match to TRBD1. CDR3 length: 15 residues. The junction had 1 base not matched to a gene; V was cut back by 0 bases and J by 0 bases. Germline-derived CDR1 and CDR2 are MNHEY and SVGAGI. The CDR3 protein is CASSYSGTVNTEAFF. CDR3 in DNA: TGTGCCAGCAGTTACTCTGGGACAGTGAACACTGAAGCTTTCTTT.

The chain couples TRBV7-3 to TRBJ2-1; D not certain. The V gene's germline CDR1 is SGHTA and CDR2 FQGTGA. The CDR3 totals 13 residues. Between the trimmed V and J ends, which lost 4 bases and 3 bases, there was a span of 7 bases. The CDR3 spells CASSSQIYNEQFF. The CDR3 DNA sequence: TGTGCCAGCAGCTCCCAGATCTACAATGAGCAGTTCTTC.

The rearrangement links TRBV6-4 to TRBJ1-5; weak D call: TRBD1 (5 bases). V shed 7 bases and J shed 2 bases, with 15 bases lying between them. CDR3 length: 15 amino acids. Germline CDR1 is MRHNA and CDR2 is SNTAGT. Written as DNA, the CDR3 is TGTGCCAGCAACCAATCAGGGTTGTGCAATCAGCCCCAGCATTTT. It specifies CASNQSGLCNQPQHF.

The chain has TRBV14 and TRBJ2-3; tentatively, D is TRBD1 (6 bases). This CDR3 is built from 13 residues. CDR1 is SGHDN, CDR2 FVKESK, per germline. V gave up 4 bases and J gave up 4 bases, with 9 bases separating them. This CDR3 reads CASSLNRADTQYF. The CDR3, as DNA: TGTGCCAGCAGCCTAAACAGGGCAGATACGCAGTATTTT. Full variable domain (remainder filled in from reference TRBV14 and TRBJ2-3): EAGVTQFPSHSVIEKGQTVTLRCDPISGHDNLYWYRRVMGKEIKFLLHFVKESKQDESGMPNNRFLAERTGGTYSTLKVQPAELEDSGVYFCASSLNRADTQYFGPGTRLTVL.

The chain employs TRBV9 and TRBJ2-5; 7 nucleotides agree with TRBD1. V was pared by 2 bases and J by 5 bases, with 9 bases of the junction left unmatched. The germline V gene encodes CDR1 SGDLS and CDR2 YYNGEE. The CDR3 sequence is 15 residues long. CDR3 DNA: TGTGCCAGCAGCGTTAACCCGGGACAGAGGGAGACCCAGTACTTC. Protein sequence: CASSVNPGQRETQYF.

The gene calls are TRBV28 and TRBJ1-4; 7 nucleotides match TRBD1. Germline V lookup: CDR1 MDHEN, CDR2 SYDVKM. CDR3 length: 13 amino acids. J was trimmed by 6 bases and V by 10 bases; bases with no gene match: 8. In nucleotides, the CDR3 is TGTGCCACCACCACTACAGGGGATGAAAAACTGTTTTTT. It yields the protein CATTTTGDEKLFF.

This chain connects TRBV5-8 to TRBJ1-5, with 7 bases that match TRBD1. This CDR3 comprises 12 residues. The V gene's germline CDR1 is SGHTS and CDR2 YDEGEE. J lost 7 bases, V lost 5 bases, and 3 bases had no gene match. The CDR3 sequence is CASRPGQQPQHF. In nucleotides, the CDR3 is TGTGCCAGCAGACCGGGACAGCAGCCCCAGCATTTT.

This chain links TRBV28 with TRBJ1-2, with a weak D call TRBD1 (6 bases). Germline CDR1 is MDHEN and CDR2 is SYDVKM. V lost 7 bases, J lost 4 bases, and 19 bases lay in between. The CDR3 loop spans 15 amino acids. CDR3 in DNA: TGTGCCAGCACCGAAACAGGGTTACGGGGCTATGGCTACACCTTC. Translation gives CASTETGLRGYGYTF.

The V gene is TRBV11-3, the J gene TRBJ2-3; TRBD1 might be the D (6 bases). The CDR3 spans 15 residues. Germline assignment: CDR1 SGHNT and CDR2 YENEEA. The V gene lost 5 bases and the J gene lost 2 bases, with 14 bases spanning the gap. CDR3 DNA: TGTGCCAGCAGCCGCAGGGGTACCGACACAGATACGCAGTATTTT. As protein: CASSRRGTDTDTQYF.

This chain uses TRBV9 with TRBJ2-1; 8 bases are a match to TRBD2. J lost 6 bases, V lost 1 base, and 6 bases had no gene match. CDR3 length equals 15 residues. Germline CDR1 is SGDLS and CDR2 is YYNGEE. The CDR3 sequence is CASSVLAGSFNEQFF. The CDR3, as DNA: TGTGCCAGCAGCGTACTAGCGGGTTCTTTCAATGAGCAGTTCTTC.

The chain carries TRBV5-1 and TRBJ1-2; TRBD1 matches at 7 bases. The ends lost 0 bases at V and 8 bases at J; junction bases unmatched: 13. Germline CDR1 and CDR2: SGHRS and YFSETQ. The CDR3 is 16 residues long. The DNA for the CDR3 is TGCGCCAGCAGCTTGGCCTGGGGCAGGGGGGCAGGAGGCTACACCTTC. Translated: CASSLAWGRGAGGYTF.

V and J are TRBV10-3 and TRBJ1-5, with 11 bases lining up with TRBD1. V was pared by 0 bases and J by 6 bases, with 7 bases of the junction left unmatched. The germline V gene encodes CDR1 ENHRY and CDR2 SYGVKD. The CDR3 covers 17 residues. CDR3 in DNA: TGTGCCATCAGTGAGTCGCGGGGACAGGGGGTTGGTCAGCCCCAGCATTTT. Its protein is CAISESRGQGVGQPQHF.

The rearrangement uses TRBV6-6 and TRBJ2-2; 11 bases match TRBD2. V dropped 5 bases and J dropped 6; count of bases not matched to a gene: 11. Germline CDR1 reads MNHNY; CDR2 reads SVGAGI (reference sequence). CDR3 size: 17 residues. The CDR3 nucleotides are TGTGCCAGCAGTCAGACCTTAGCGGGAGGGCGCTCCGGGGAGCTGTTTTTT. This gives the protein CASSQTLAGGRSGELFF.

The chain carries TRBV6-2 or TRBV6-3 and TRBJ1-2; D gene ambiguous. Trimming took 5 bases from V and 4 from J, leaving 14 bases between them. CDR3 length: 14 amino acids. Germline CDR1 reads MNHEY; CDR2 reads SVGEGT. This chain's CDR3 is CASSPRAGSYGYTF. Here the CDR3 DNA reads TGTGCCAGCAGTCCCCGCGCGGGCTCCTATGGCTACACCTTC.

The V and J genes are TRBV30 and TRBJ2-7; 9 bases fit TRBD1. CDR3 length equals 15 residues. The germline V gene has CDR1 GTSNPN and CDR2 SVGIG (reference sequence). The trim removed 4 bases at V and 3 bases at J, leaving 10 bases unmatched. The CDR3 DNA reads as TGTGCCTGGACTCCCTCCGGGACAGGGATCTACGAGCAGTACTTC. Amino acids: CAWTPSGTGIYEQYF.

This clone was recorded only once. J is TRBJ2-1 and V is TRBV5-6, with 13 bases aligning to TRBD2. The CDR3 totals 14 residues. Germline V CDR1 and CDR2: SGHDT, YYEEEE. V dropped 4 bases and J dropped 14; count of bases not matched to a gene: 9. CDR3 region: CASSLGLAGQREFF. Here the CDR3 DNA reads TGTGCCAGCAGCCTGGGACTAGCGGGGCAACGGGAGTTCTTC.

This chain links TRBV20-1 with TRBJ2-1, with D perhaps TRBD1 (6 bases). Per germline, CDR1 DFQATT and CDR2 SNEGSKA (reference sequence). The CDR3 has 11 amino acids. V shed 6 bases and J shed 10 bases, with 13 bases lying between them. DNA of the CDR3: TGCAGTGCACCCCTCGGGACAGAGCAGTTCTTC. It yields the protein CSAPLGTEQFF.

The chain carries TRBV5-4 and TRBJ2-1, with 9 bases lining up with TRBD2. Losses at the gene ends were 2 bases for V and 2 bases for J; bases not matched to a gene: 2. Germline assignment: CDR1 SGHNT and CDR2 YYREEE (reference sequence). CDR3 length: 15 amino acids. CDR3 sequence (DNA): TGTGCCAGCAGCTTAGTAGCGGGAGCCTACAATGAGCAGTTCTTC. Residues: CASSLVAGAYNEQFF.

CDR3 sequence (DNA): TGTGCCAGCAGCCGTAGACTAGCGGAGAACACAGATACGCAGTATTTT. As protein: CASSRRLAENTDTQYF. The chain uses TRBV6-6 and TRBJ2-3, with 9 bases identical to TRBD2. The CDR3 runs 16 residues. Germline CDR1 MNHNY, CDR2 SVGAGI (reference sequence). V dropped 6 bases and J dropped 2; count of bases not matched to a gene: 9.

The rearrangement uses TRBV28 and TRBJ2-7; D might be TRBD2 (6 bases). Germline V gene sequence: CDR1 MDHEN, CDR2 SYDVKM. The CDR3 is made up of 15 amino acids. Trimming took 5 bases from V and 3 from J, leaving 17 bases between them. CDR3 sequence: CASSAAAGRVYEQYF. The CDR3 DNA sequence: TGTGCCAGCAGTGCCGCGGCGGGAAGAGTCTACGAGCAGTACTTC.

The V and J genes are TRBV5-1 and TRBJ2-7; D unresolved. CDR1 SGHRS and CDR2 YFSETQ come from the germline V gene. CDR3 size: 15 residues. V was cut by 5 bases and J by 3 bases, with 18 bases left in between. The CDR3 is CASSLDFEINYEQYF. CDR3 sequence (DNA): TGCGCCAGCAGTCTAGACTTTGAGATTAACTACGAGCAGTACTTC.

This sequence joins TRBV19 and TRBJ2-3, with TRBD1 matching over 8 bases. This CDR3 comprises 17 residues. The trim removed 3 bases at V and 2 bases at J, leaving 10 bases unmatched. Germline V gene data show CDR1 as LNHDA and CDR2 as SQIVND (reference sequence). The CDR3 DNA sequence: TGTGCCAGTAGTATTCGGACAGGGACGGGGGTCACAGATACGCAGTATTTT. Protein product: CASSIRTGTGVTDTQYF. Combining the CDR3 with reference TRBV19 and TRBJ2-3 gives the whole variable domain DGGITQSPKYLFRKEGQNVTLSCEQNLNHDAMYWYRQDPGQGLRLIYYSQIVNDFQKGDIAEGYSVSREKKESFPLTVTSAQKNPTAFYLCASSIRTGTGVTDTQYFGPGTRLTVL.

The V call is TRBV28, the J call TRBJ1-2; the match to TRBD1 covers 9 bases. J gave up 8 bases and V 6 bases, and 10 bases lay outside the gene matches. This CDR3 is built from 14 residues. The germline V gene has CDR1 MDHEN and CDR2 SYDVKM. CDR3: CASRVTGGESGYTF. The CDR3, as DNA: TGTGCCAGCAGGGTTACAGGGGGCGAGTCCGGCTACACCTTC.

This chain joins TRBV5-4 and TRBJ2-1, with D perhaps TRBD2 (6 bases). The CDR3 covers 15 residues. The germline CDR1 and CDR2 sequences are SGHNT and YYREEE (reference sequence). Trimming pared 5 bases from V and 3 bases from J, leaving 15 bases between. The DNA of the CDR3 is TGTGCCAGCAGTCCGGCGGGCGGGAACTACAATGAGCAGTTCTTC. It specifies CASSPAGGNYNEQFF.